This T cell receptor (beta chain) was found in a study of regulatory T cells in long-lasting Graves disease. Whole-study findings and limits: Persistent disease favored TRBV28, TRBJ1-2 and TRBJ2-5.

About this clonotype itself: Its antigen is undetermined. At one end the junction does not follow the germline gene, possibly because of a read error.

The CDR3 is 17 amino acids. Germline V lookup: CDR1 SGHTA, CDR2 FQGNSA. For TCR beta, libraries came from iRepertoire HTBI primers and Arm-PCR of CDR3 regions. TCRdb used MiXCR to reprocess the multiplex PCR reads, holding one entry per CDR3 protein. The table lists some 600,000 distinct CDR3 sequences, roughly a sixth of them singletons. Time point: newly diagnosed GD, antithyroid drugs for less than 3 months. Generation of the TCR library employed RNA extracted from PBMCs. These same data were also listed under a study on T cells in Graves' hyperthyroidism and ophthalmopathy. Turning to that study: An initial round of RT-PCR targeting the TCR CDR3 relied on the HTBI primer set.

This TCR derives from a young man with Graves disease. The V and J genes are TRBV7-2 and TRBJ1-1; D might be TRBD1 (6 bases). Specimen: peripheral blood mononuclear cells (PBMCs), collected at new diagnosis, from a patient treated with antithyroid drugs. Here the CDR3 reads CASSSNHRGRVYTEALF. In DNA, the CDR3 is TGTGCCAGCAGCTCCAACCACCGGGGGCGTGTTTACACTGAAGCTCTCTTT.